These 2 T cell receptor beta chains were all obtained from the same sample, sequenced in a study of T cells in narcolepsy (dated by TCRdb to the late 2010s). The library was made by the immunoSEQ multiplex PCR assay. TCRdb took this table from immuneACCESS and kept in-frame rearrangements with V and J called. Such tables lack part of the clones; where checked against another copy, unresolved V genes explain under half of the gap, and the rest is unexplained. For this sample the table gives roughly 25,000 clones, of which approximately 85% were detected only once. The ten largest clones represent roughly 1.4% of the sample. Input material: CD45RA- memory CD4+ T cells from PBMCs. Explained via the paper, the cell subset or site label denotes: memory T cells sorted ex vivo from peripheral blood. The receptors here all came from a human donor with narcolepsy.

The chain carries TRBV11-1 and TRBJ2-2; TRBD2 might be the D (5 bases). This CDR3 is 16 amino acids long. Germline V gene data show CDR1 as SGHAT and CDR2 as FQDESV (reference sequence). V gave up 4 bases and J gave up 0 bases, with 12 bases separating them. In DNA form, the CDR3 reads TGTGCCAGCAGCTCCGGGGAGTTCGCGAACACCGGGGAGCTGTTTTTT. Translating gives CASSSGEFANTGELFF.

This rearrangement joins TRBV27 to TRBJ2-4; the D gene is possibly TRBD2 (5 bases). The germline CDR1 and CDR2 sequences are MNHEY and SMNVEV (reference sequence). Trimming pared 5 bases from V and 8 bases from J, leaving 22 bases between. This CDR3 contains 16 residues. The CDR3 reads CASSLLSEGGVDIQYF. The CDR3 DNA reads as TGTGCCAGCAGTCTACTTAGTGAGGGTGGAGTGGACATTCAGTACTTC.